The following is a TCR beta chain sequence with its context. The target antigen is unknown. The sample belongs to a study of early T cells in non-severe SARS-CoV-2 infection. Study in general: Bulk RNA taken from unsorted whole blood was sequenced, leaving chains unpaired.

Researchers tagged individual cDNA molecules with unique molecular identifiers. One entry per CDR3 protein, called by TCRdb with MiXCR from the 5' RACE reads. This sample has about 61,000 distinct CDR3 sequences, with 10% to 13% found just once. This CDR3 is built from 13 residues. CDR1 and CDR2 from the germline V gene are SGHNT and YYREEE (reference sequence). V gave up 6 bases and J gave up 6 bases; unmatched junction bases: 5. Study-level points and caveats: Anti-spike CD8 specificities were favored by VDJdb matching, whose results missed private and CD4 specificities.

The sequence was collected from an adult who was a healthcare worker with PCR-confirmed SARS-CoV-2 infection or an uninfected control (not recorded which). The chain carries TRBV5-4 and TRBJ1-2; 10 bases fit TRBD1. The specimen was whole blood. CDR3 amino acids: CASTSTGGHGYTF. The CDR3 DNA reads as TGTGCCAGCACCTCGACAGGGGGCCATGGCTACACCTTC.